This T cell receptor (beta chain) was captured by sequencing in a study of CD8 T cells in Susac syndrome (dated by TCRdb to about 2019). Background for the entire study: The study used repertoire sequencing to test whether antigen drove CD8+ T cell activation and differentiation in Susac syndrome. The paper's findings and limits, for the study overall: The number of individuals in the TCR sequencing and HLA analysis was acknowledged as relatively small.

Peripheral blood CD8+ and CD4+ T cells from healthy donors, Susac syndrome patients and multiple sclerosis patients were profiled using high-throughput TCR beta sequencing. Treatment-naive patients with stable or active relapsing-remitting disease fulfilling revised McDonald criteria were used as multiple sclerosis controls. Bulk CD8+ and CD4+ T cells were purified magnetically by negative isolation, whereas CD8+ TEMRA cells were enriched by FACS. Blood was drawn into EDTA tubes, processed within 24 hours, and PBMCs were isolated by density gradient centrifugation. PBMCs intended for TCR sequencing were cryopreserved in liquid nitrogen and were subsequently thawed in a 37 degrees C water bath. A purity of at least 90% was achieved for sorted or isolated CD4+, CD8+ and CD8+ TEMRA cells. Worth noting for this clonotype: This clone's antigen is unknown. Per-base qualities were not stored, and no clone one base away is much larger.

Sequences SGHRS (CDR1) and YFSETQ (CDR2) are obtained from the germline V gene. V is shortened by 4 bases, J by 0 bases, and the region joining them spans 10 bases. The CDR3, cysteine through phenylalanine, is 14 amino acids long. The kept DNA is CDR3 alone, 42 bases in frame from the first base. RNA was extracted using the RNeasy kit, and roughly 0.5 to 1 ug of the RNA was reverse transcribed with random hexamers. The immunoSEQ multiplex PCR assay, which covers 54 Vbeta and 13 Jbeta segments, was used to amplify TCR beta CDR3 regions. PCR amplification bias was corrected using a synthetic template baseline for primer optimization and computational correction. On the authors' methods: Only productive sequences were kept, with reads annotated to V, D and J genes according to IMGT and analyzed in immunoSEQ Analyzer. Clonality was computed as one minus Shannon entropy normalized by log2 of the number of productive unique sequences. For each patient and control, public and private clones were evaluated among the 100 most prevalent clones. Susac-specific clones were defined as absent from healthy and MS cohorts, about 1,000 published viral clones and other ImmuneACCESS disease sequences. TCRdb applied fastp at Q25 and MiXCR to the public reads, then kept only in-frame beta chains. Rows are unified per CDR3 protein, each entry keeping the most common DNA and genes. TCRdb, rather than the study authors, made the V and J calls. The sample yields 150,000 to 200,000 distinct CDR3 sequences; about 94% were counted once. The ten largest clones represent under 0.095% of the sample.

The clonotype comes from a human donor with multiple sclerosis. The chain is made from TRBV5-1 and TRBJ1-1, with a weak D call of TRBD1 (6 bases match). Sequencing input: CD4+ T cells from PBMCs. The nucleotide sequence is TGCGCCAGCAGCCGCGGACAGTTGAACACTGAAGCTTTCTTT. Translated, this is CASSRGQLNTEAFF.